This is a list of T cell receptor beta chains from one sample in a study of vaccination effects on CD4 cells after COVID-19. Their recognized antigens are unknown. The table came from immunoSEQ multiplex PCR; TCRdb's copy has only in-frame clones and leaves some out. The top ten clones hold 6% of a sample with 50,000 or so clones, more than 70% of them seen once. This specimen consisted of CD4+ T cells from PBMCs cultured with HCoV-OC43 spike peptides, obtained before COVID-19 vaccination. Receptors originate from a human donor who received a COVID-19 vaccine. Both conserved end residues are part of each CDR3. A D gene is named only where the DNA matches it firmly. Clone size is not always given. Where it is, it says once, few, many or a class for expanded clones.

clone_size cdr3_length d_call j_call v_call cdr3_aa cdr3_nt
few 14 NA TRBJ2-2 TRBV7-3 CASSSASRTGELFF TGTGCCAGCAGTTCGGCCAGTCGCACCGGGGAGCTGTTTTTT
NA 14 TRBD2 TRBJ2-2 TRBV19 CASSSSGVTGELFF TGTGCCAGTAGTTCCAGCGGGGTTACGGGGGAGCTGTTTTTT
NA 11 NA TRBJ1-1 TRBV28 CASSLQREAFF TGTGCCAGCAGTTTGCAACGTGAAGCTTTCTTT
once 11 NA TRBJ2-3 TRBV12-3/TRBV12-4 CASRIGYTQYF TGTGCCAGCAGAATCGGTTATACGCAGTATTTT
NA 16 TRBD2 TRBJ2-3 TRBV7-8 CASSPGGAASTDTQYF TGTGCCAGCAGCCCCGGGGGGGCCGCTAGCACAGATACGCAGTATTTT
NA 16 NA TRBJ1-5 TRBV19 CASSIGLWAGNQPQHF TGTGCCAGTAGTATCGGCCTCTGGGCAGGCAATCAGCCCCAGCATTTT
NA 16 TRBD2 TRBJ2-2 TRBV5-4 CASSTGLAGNTGELFF TGTGCCAGCAGCACGGGACTAGCGGGGAACACCGGGGAGCTGTTTTTT
few 16 NA TRBJ2-2 TRBV7-2 CASSLRPIPTTGELFF TGTGCCAGCAGCTTAAGACCCATCCCCACCACCGGGGAGCTGTTTTTT
NA 13 TRBD1 TRBJ1-1 TRBV2 CASSARQGAEAFF TGTGCCAGCAGTGCGCGACAGGGGGCTGAAGCTTTCTTT
NA 14 NA TRBJ1-1 TRBV5-6 CASSFKGVNTEAFF TGTGCCAGCAGCTTTAAGGGGGTGAACACTGAAGCTTTCTTT
NA 17 TRBD1 TRBJ2-1 TRBV6-2/TRBV6-3 CASSRPRDRQGGNEQFF TGTGCCAGCAGCCGCCCTAGGGATAGACAGGGGGGCAATGAGCAGTTCTTC
NA 13 NA TRBJ1-6 TRBV24-1 CATSRDMNSPLHF TGTGCCACCAGTAGGGACATGAATTCACCCCTCCACTTT
NA 12 NA TRBJ1-2 TRBV2 CASSEETAGYTF TGTGCCAGCAGTGAAGAGACAGCTGGCTACACCTTC
NA 14 NA TRBJ2-4 TRBV7-9 CASSLSGSRNIQYF TGTGCCAGCAGCTTATCAGGGAGTAGGAACATTCAGTACTTC